This T cell receptor beta chain appears in the sequencing data of a study of T cells in Graves' hyperthyroidism and ophthalmopathy. V lost 5 bases and J lost 1; bases outside the gene matches: 7. This CDR3 comprises 17 residues. Amplification targeted TCR beta CDR3 regions from RNA transcripts. Researchers ran a first-round RT-PCR on the TCR CDR3 using the HTBI primer set. TCRdb recomputed calls from the multiplex PCR reads with MiXCR, one row per CDR3 protein. The data contain about 420,000 distinct CDR3 sequences, 15% to 18% of them singletons. The sample was blood. The clonotype originates from a woman aged 18-35 years with Graves' hyperthyroidism. V usage is TRBV12-3 or TRBV12-4 and J usage is TRBJ2-1; 11 nucleotides align to TRBD1. In DNA form, the CDR3 reads TGTGCCAGCAGTCAACGGACAGGGGGCGAATCCTACAATGAGCAGTTCTTC. It yields the protein CASSQRTGGESYNEQFF.